These T cell receptor beta chains were read from a single sample in a study of beta chain features in type 1 diabetes. Assay used: immunoSEQ multiplex PCR; TCRdb lists only in-frame clones, some missing. The sample lists about 620,000 clones, roughly 16% occurring once. The specimen sequenced was naive CD4+ T cells from blood. The receptor source for this set is a man between 18 and 29 years old in good health. The CDR3 runs from the conserved cysteine through the conserved F or W. The D gene is left open where the match is weak. Clone size is not always given. Where it is, it says once, few, many or a class for expanded clones.

TGTGCCAGCTCCGAGATCACGACAGGGGATGATGGCTACACCTTC CASSEITTGDDGYTF TRBJ1-2 15 TRBD1 TRBV18 few
TGTGCCAGCTCCAACAGTGTCCTAGCCAAAAACATTCAGTACTTC CASSNSVLAKNIQYF TRBJ2-4 15 . TRBV18 few
TGTGCCATCGGCGGGACAGGGGAGGAAAAACTGTTTTTT CAIGGTGEEKLFF TRBJ1-4 13 TRBD1 TRBV28 .
TGCAGCGTTGATAGGGCGAGCGGGGAGCTGTTTTTT CSVDRASGELFF TRBJ2-2 12 . TRBV29-1 few
TGTGCCAGCAGTTTTTCCGACAGGGGGAATGAGCAGTTCTTC CASSFSDRGNEQFF TRBJ2-1 14 TRBD1 TRBV28 once
TGTGCCAGCAGCGTAGTTCGAAGCGGGATAGGCACAGATACGCAGTATTTT CASSVVRSGIGTDTQYF TRBJ2-3 17 TRBD2 TRBV9 .
TGTGCCAGCAGCCAAGATAGGCGGACAGCCTATGGCTACACCTTC CASSQDRRTAYGYTF TRBJ1-2 15 . TRBV14 .
TGTGCCAGCAGTATATTAGACACTGAAGCTTTCTTT CASSILDTEAFF TRBJ1-1 12 . TRBV6-1 .
TGTGCCAGCAGTGGCGGGCGAGCCAAAAACATTCAGTACTTC CASSGGRAKNIQYF TRBJ2-4 14 . TRBV2 .
TGTGCCAGCAGCTCGAGGGGTCTTATCGATGAAAAACTGTTTTTT CASSSRGLIDEKLFF TRBJ1-4 15 . TRBV5-4 few
TGTGCCAGCAGCCAAGGGGCAATCGAAGGACCCTACGAGCAGTACTTC CASSQGAIEGPYEQYF TRBJ2-7 16 . TRBV14 .
TGTGCCAGCAGTCTGCCCAGGGAAATGGGGTACGATACGCAGTATTTT CASSLPREMGYDTQYF TRBJ2-3 16 . TRBV11-3 .
TGTGCCAGCAAGAGGACAGAGAACTATGGCTACACCTTC CASKRTENYGYTF TRBJ1-2 13 . TRBV9 .
TGCAGCGTTGACGACAGGGCGTTGGGCTATGGCTACACCTTC CSVDDRALGYGYTF TRBJ1-2 14 TRBD1 TRBV29-1 few
TGTGCCAGTCTCCGGGACAGGGGGGCCGAGCAGTACTTC CASLRDRGAEQYF TRBJ2-7 13 TRBD1 TRBV2 few
TGCGCCAGCAGAGAGGGCAGCATGGAGCCCCAGCATTTT CASREGSMEPQHF TRBJ1-5 13 . TRBV5-1 few
TGTGCCAGCAGCGTTTATGGGGGGCAGGGTGGCACCGGGGAGCTGTTTTTT CASSVYGGQGGTGELFF TRBJ2-2 17 . TRBV11-2 .
TGTGCCAGTAGTCTAAGTGGACAACCCACCACCTCTGGGGCCAACGTCCTGACTTTC CASSLSGQPTTSGANVLTF TRBJ2-6 19 . TRBV19 .
TGTGCCAGCAGGTTACAGGAGGTGGCCGGGGAGCTGTTTTTT CASRLQEVAGELFF TRBJ2-2 14 . TRBV7-9 few
TGTGCCAGCTGGCCTAGCGGCGCCTACGAGCAGTACTTC CASWPSGAYEQYF TRBJ2-7 13 TRBD2 TRBV6-1 few
TGTGCCTGGAGTGTTATCGCAGATACGCAGTATTTT CAWSVIADTQYF TRBJ2-3 12 . TRBV30 few
TGTGCCAGCAGCCTCACGGCTTCGACAGGGGACCCCCAGGAGACCCAGTACTTC CASSLTASTGDPQETQYF TRBJ2-5 18 . TRBV21-1 .
TGCGCCAGCAGCTTGACCCGACAGGGGGCTCGCACAGATACGCAGTATTTT CASSLTRQGARTDTQYF TRBJ2-3 17 TRBD1 TRBV5-1 .
TGTGCCAGCAGTTTCCAAAGGAAATTAAAAGAGACCCAGTACTTC CASSFQRKLKETQYF TRBJ2-5 15 . TRBV28 .
TGTGCCAGTAGTGCCAGGGGGCAGAAGTGGGAAGCTGAAGCTTTCTTT CASSARGQKWEAEAFF TRBJ1-1 16 TRBD1 TRBV19 few
TGTGCCAGCAGCTTAGATGTGACAGGATCGGAGACCCAGTACTTC CASSLDVTGSETQYF TRBJ2-5 15 . TRBV7-2 few
TGTGCCAGCAGCCGGGACGGAGCTGGCTACACCTTC CASSRDGAGYTF TRBJ1-2 12 . TRBV5-4 few
TGTGCCAGCAGCTACCTTTGGGACAGAATATACGAGCAGTACTTC CASSYLWDRIYEQYF TRBJ2-7 15 TRBD1 TRBV5-5 few
TGTGCCATCAGCGGGACTAGCGGGAGAGATACGCAGTATTTT CAISGTSGRDTQYF TRBJ2-3 14 TRBD2 TRBV10-3 .
TGTGCCAGCAGTGGACAGGGAAACACCATATATTTT CASSGQGNTIYF TRBJ1-3 12 . TRBV25-1 few
TGTGCCAGCAGTTTATTGGGGATGGCAGCACTGGGGTTCTATGGCTACACCTTC CASSLLGMAALGFYGYTF TRBJ1-2 18 . TRBV27 few
TGCGCCAGCAGCTGGGGACCGGAGGGGGCCTACGAGCAGTACTTC CASSWGPEGAYEQYF TRBJ2-7 15 . TRBV5-1 .
TGTGCCAGCAGCATGGGGCCCTACGAGCAGTACTTC CASSMGPYEQYF TRBJ2-7 12 . TRBV5-4 few
TGTGCCAGCAGCTCCCCGGGACAGGGCTCCTACGAGCAGTACTTC CASSSPGQGSYEQYF TRBJ2-7 15 TRBD1 TRBV11-1 few
TGTGCCAGCATTACGGGACAGCCCAACACTGAAGCTTTCTTT CASITGQPNTEAFF TRBJ1-1 14 TRBD1 TRBV6-1 few
TGTGCCAGCAGCCAGGACAGGGACCCCTTCTATGGCTACACCTTC CASSQDRDPFYGYTF TRBJ1-2 15 TRBD1 TRBV5-4 .
TGTGCCAGCAGGGAGACAGGGGACTGGTACGAGCAGTACTTC CASRETGDWYEQYF TRBJ2-7 14 TRBD1 TRBV27 few
TGTGCCAGCAGCTTCTTCGGACAGTTTGAAGCTTTCTTT CASSFFGQFEAFF TRBJ1-1 13 . TRBV7-9 .
TGTGCCAGCAGCTTAGCCCTGGGGAACTATGGCTACACCTTC CASSLALGNYGYTF TRBJ1-2 14 . TRBV7-2 .
TGCGCCAGCAGCCATCTAGGGAAGGATGAGCAGTTCTTC CASSHLGKDEQFF TRBJ2-1 13 . TRBV4-1 few
TGTGCCAGCAGTTATCGGCAGCTCTACAATGAGCAGTTCTTC CASSYRQLYNEQFF TRBJ2-1 14 . TRBV6-5 .
TGTGCCAGCAGTTTAACCGGGACAGGGGGCCGCGAGCAGTACTTC CASSLTGTGGREQYF TRBJ2-7 15 TRBD1 TRBV28 .
TGTGCCAGCAGTCCGAGACAGGGAAACACTGAAGCTTTCTTT CASSPRQGNTEAFF TRBJ1-1 14 TRBD1 TRBV27 .
TGTGCCAGCTTTCGTCTAATTGCAGGGGCCATTAGCTCCTATAATTCACCCCTCCACTTT CASFRLIAGAISSYNSPLHF TRBJ1-6 20 . TRBV28 .
TGTGCCAGCAGTTTAAACAGGGGGGACTATGGCTACACCTTC CASSLNRGDYGYTF TRBJ1-2 14 TRBD1 TRBV27 .
TGCGCCAGCAGCCAAAATTTTGCAACTAATGAAAAACTGTTTTTT CASSQNFATNEKLFF TRBJ1-4 15 . TRBV4-3 .
TGCGCCAGCAGCCACATATCCTCGGACAGGACCTTGGGGACCGGGGAGCTGTTTTTT CASSHISSDRTLGTGELFF TRBJ2-2 19 TRBD1 TRBV4-3 .
TGTGCCAGCAGCCAAAAAAGTGGGGGTTGGACGGAGTATGGCTACACCTTC CASSQKSGGWTEYGYTF TRBJ1-2 17 . TRBV14 .
TGTGCCAGCAGCACAGGGACAGCAGATACGCAGTATTTT CASSTGTADTQYF TRBJ2-3 13 TRBD1 TRBV9 .
TGTGCCAGCAGCCTAGACAGGGGCGCCTACAATGAGCAGTTCTTC CASSLDRGAYNEQFF TRBJ2-1 15 TRBD1 TRBV7-9 few
TGTGCCAGCAGCTCCGATAGGGGGATAGATACGCAGTATTTT CASSSDRGIDTQYF TRBJ2-3 14 . TRBV7-2 few